The clone carrying this T cell receptor (beta chain) came up a few times. The antigen remains undetermined. This sample stems from a study of shared clonotypes between healthy human individuals. Overall study: Three CD4 naive, three CD4 memory, two CD8 naive and one CD8 memory plate were used per donor.

Notes on the study in general: Compared with clonotypes that all four donors shared, non-shared clonotypes had lower generation probabilities. Deeper or shallower sequencing was expected to change how clonotypes are shared among donors.

Deep was the level at which the assay was run. The method was immunoSEQ multiplex PCR; TCRdb's version includes in-frame clones alone and lacks a portion of them. The data contain about 1 million clones, around 76% of them singletons. Per the germline V gene, CDR1 is LNHDA and CDR2 is SQIVND (reference sequence). This CDR3 region has 14 residues. The V end was cut by 4 bases, the J end by 8 bases, with 14 bases between. Material: memory CD4+ T cells sorted from blood. Regarding subset: CD45RA-negative fraction. The receptor comes from a man aged 18 to 29 in good health. The chain links TRBV19 to TRBJ1-4; D gene unclear. DNA for the CDR3: TGTGCCAGTAGTACGCAGGCTATCGGAGAAAAACTGTTTTTT. It is translated as CASSTQAIGEKLFF.